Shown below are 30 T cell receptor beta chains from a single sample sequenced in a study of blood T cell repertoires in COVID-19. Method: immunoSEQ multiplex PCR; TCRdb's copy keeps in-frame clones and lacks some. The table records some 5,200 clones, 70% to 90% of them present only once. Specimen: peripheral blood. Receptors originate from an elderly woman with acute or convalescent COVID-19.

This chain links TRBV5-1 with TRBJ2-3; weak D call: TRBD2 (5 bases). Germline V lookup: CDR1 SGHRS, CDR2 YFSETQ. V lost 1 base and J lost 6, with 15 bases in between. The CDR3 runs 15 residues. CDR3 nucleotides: TGCGCCAGCAGCTTGCGCGGGTTCCCCCTGGATACGCAGTATTTT. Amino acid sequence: CASSLRGFPLDTQYF. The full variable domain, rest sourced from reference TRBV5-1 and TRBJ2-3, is KAGVTQTPRYLIKTRGQQVTLSCSPISGHRSVSWYQQTPGQGLQFLFEYFSETQRNKGNFPGRFSGRQFSNSRSEMNVSTLELGDSALYLCASSLRGFPLDTQYFGPGTRLTVL.

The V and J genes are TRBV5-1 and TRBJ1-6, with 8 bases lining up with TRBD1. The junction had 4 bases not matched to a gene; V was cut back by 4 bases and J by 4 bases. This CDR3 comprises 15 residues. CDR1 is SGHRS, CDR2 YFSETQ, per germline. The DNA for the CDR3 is TGCGCCAGCAGCCTCGGGACAGGATATAATTCACCCCTCCACTTT. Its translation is CASSLGTGYNSPLHF.

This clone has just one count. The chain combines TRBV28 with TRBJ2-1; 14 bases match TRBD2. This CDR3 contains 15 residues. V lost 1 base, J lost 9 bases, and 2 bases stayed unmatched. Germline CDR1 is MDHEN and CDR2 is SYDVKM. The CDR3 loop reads CASSLFGLAGGEQFF. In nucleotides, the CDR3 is TGTGCCAGCAGTTTATTTGGACTAGCGGGGGGTGAGCAGTTCTTC.

The CDR3: CASTPGGTFSGNTIYF. CDR3 sequence (DNA): TGTGCCAGCACCCCCGGAGGGACCTTCTCTGGAAACACCATATATTTT. The genes are TRBV28 and TRBJ1-3; maybe TRBD1 (5 bases). Germline V gene data show CDR1 as MDHEN and CDR2 as SYDVKM. The CDR3 runs to 16 residues. Between the trimmed V and J ends, which lost 7 bases and 0 bases, there was a span of 16 bases. Filled out from reference TRBV28 and TRBJ1-3, the complete variable domain reads DVKVTQSSRYLVKRTGEKVFLECVQDMDHENMFWYRQDPGLGLRLIYFSYDVKMKEKGDIPEGYSVSREKKERFSLILESASTNQTSMYLCASTPGGTFSGNTIYFGEGSWLTVV.

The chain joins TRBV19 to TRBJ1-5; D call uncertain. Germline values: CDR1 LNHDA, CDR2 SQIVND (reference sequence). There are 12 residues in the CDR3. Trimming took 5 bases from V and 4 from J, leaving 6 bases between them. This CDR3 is CASSVLNQPQHF. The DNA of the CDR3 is TGTGCCAGTAGTGTATTGAATCAGCCCCAGCATTTT.

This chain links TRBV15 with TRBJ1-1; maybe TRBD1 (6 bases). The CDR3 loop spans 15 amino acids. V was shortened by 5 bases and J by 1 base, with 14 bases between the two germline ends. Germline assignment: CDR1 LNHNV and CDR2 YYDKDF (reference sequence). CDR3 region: CATSPRGGANTEAFF. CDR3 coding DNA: TGTGCCACCAGCCCCCGGGGGGGGGCGAACACTGAAGCTTTCTTT.

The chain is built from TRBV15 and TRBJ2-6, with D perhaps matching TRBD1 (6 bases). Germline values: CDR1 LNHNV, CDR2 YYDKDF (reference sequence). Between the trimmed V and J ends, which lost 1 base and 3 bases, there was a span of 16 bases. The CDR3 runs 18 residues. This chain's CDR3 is CATSRVTGSANGANVLTF. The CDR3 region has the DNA TGTGCCACCAGCAGAGTCACAGGGTCCGCTAATGGGGCCAACGTCCTGACTTTC.

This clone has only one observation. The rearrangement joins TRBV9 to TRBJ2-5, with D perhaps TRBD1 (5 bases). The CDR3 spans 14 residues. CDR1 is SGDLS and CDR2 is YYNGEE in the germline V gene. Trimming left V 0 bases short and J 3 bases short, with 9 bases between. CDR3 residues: CASSVEATEETQYF. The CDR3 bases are TGTGCCAGCAGCGTAGAAGCGACAGAAGAGACCCAGTACTTC.

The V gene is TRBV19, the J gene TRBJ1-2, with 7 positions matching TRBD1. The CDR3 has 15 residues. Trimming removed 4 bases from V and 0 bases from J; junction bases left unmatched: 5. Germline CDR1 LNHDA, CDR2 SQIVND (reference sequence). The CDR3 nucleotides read TGTGCCAGTAGTACGTGGGACAGCCCTAACTATGGCTACACCTTC. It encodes CASSTWDSPNYGYTF.

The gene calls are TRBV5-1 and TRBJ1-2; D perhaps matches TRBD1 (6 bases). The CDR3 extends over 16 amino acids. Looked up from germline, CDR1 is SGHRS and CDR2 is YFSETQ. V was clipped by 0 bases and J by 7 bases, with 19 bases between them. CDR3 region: CASSLGPFTGSSGYTF. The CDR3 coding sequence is TGCGCCAGCAGCTTGGGGCCCTTTACAGGGAGCTCTGGCTACACCTTC.

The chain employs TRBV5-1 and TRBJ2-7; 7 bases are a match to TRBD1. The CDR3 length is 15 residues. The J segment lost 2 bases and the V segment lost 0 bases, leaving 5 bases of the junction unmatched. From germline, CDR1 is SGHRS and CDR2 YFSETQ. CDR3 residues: CASSLGQGRTYEQYF. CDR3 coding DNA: TGCGCCAGCAGCTTGGGACAGGGTCGAACCTACGAGCAGTACTTC. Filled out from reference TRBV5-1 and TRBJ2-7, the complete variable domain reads KAGVTQTPRYLIKTRGQQVTLSCSPISGHRSVSWYQQTPGQGLQFLFEYFSETQRNKGNFPGRFSGRQFSNSRSEMNVSTLELGDSALYLCASSLGQGRTYEQYFGPGTRLTVT.

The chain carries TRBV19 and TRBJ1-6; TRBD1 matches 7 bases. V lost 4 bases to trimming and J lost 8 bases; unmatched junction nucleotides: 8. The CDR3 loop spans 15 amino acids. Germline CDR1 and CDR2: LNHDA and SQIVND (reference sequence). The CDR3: CASSTGTALDSPLHF. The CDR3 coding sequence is TGTGCCAGTAGTACCGGGACAGCGCTGGATTCACCCCTCCACTTT.

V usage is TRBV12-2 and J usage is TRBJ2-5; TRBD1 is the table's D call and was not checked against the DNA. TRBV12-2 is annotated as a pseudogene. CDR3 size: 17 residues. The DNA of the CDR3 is TGTGCAAGTCGCTTAGCTATTAGAACCGGGACAGGGATCCCCCAGTACTTC. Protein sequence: CASRLAIRTGTGIPQYF.

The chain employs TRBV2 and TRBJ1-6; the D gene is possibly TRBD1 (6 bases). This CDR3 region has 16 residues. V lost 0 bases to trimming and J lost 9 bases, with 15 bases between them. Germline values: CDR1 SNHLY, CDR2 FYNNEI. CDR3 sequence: CASSEAGGGRGSPLHF. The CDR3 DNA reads TGTGCCAGCAGTGAAGCGGGCGGGGGGCGCGGTTCACCCCTCCACTTT.

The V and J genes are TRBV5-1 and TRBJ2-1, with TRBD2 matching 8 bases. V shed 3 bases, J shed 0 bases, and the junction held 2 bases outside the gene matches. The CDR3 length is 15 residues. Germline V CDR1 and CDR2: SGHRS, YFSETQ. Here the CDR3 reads CASSSSGSSYNEQFF. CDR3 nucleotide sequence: TGCGCCAGCAGCTCGAGCGGGAGCTCCTACAATGAGCAGTTCTTC.

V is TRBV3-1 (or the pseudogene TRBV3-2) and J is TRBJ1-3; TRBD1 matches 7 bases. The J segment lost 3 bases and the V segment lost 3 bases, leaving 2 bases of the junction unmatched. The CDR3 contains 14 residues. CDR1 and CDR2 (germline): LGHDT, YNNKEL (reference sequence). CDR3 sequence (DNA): TGTGCCAGCAGCCAGGGGGACAGTGGAAACACCATATATTTT. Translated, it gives CASSQGDSGNTIYF.

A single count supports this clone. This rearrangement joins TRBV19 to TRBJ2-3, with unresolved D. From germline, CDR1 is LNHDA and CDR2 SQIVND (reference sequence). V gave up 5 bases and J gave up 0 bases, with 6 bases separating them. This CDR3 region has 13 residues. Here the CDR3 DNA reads TGTGCCAGTAGTCATCCCAGCACAGATACGCAGTATTTT. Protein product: CASSHPSTDTQYF.

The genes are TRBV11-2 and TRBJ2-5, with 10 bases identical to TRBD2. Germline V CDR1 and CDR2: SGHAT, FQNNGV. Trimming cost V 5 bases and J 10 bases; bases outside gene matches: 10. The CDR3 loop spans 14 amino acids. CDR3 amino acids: CASSPGTSATDQYF. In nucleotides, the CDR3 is TGTGCCAGCAGCCCCGGGACTAGCGCCACCGACCAGTACTTC.

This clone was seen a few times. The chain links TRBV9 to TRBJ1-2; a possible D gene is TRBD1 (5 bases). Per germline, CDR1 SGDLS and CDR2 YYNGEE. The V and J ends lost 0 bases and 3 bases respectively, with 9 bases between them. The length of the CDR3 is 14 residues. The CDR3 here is CASSVAVTDYGYTF. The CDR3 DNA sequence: TGTGCCAGCAGCGTAGCGGTGACAGACTATGGCTACACCTTC.

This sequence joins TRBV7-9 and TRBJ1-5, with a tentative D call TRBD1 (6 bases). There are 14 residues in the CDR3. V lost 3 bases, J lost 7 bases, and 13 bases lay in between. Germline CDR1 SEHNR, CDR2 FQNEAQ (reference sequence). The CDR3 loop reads CASSLDSVWQPQHF. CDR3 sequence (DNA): TGTGCCAGCAGCTTGGACAGTGTATGGCAGCCCCAGCATTTT.

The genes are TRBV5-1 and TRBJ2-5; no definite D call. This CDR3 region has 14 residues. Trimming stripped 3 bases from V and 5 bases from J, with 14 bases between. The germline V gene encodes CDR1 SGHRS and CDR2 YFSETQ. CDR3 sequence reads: CASSWLTPRETQYF. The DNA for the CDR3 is TGCGCCAGCAGCTGGCTCACACCCAGGGAGACCCAGTACTTC. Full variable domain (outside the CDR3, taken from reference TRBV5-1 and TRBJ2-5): KAGVTQTPRYLIKTRGQQVTLSCSPISGHRSVSWYQQTPGQGLQFLFEYFSETQRNKGNFPGRFSGRQFSNSRSEMNVSTLELGDSALYLCASSWLTPRETQYFGPGTRLLVL.

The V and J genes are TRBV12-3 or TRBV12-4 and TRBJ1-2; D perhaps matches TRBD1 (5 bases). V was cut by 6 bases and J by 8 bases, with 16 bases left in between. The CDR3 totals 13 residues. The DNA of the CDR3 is TGTGCCAGCAGCCCCGGACACGGCCGGGGCTACACCTTC. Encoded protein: CASSPGHGRGYTF.

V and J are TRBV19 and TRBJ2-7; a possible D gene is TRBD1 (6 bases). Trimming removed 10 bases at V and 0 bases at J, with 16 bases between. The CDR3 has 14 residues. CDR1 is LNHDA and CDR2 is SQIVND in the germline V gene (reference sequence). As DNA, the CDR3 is TGTGCCACTAAACCACAGGGAAGCTCCTACGAGCAGTACTTC. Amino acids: CATKPQGSSYEQYF.

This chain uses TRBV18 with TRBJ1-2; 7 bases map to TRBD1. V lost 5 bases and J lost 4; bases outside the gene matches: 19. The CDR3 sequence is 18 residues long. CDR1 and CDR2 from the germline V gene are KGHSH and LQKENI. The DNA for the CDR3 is TGTGCCAGCTCATCCTCAACCCGCGGCGGACAGGCCACCTATGGCTACACCTTC. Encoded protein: CASSSSTRGGQATYGYTF.

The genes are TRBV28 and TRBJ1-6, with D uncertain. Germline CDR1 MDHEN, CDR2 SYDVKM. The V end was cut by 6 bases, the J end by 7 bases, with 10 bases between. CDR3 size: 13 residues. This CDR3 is CASSPGNNSPLHF. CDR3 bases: TGTGCCAGCAGCCCGGGTAACAATTCACCCCTCCACTTT.

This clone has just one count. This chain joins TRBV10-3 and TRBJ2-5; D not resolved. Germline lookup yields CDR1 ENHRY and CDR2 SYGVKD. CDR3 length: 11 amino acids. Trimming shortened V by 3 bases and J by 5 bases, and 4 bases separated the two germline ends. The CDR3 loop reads CAISDRETQYF. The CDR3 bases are TGTGCCATCAGTGACCGGGAGACCCAGTACTTC.

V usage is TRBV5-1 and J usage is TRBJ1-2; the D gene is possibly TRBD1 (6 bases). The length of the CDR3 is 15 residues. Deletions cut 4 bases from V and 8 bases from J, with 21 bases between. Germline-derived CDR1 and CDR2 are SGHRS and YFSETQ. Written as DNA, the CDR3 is TGCGCCAGCAGCCAGACACAGGGCCTCCTAGTCGGCTACACCTTC. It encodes CASSQTQGLLVGYTF.

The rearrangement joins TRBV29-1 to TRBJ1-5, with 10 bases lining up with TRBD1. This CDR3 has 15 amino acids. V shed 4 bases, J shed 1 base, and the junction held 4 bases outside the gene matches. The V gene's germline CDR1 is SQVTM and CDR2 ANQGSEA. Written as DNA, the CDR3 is TGCAGCGTTGGGGACAGGGGCGGGAGCAATCAGCCCCAGCATTTT. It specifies CSVGDRGGSNQPQHF. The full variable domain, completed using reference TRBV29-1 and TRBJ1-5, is SAVISQKPSRDICQRGTSLTIQCQVDSQVTMMFWYRQQPGQSLTLIATANQGSEATYESGFVIDKFPISRPNLTFSTLTVSNMSPEDSSIYLCSVGDRGGSNQPQHFGDGTRLSIL.

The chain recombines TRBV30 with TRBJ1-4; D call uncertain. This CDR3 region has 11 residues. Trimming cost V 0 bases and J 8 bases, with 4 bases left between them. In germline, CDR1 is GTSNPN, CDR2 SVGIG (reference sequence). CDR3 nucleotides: TGTGCCTGGAGTGTCAGGGAAAAACTGTTTTTT. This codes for CAWSVREKLFF.

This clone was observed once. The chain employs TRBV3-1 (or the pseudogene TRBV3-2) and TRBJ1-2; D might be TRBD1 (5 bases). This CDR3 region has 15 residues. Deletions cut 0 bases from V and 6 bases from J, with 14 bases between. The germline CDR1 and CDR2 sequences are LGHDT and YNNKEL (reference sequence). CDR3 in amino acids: CASSQDWQGWNGYTF. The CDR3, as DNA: TGTGCCAGCAGCCAAGATTGGCAGGGTTGGAATGGCTACACCTTC.